These T cell receptor beta chains were read from a single sample in a study of blood T cell repertoires in COVID-19. Libraries were prepared by immunoSEQ multiplex PCR; TCRdb keeps only in-frame clonotypes and omits some of them. Among roughly 86,000 clones, around four fifths were seen once, and the ten largest hold 3.4%. Sequencing input: peripheral blood. Source of these receptors: a man aged 45-60 years with acute or convalescent COVID-19. The conserved cysteine and the conserved F or W are not part of the CDR3 here. Fields, in order: J gene, V gene, D gene, CDR3 protein. The D gene is left open where the match is weak.

J: TRBJ1-4
V: TRBV7-9
D: .
CDR3: ASSLVIGQEKLF

J: TRBJ2-7
V: TRBV6-2/TRBV6-3
D: TRBD2
CDR3: ASSYAGLAAYEQY

J: TRBJ1-1
V: TRBV29-1
D: .
CDR3: SVLPGYNTEAF

J: TRBJ1-2
V: TRBV6-2/TRBV6-3
D: .
CDR3: ASSRDRNYGYT

J: TRBJ2-1
V: TRBV5-1
D: TRBD1
CDR3: ASSQGQGSYNEQF

J: TRBJ1-5
V: TRBV6-2/TRBV6-3
D: .
CDR3: ASSYGGLPAQPQH

J: TRBJ2-1
V: TRBV30
D: TRBD2
CDR3: AWSSRLGGRWYEQF

J: TRBJ1-2
V: TRBV7-2
D: TRBD1
CDR3: ASSLATGGLYGYT

J: TRBJ1-4
V: TRBV7-2
D: TRBD1
CDR3: ASSRTGGGEKLF

J: TRBJ2-5
V: TRBV5-4
D: TRBD1
CDR3: ASSWTGIETQY

J: TRBJ1-6
V: TRBV6-5
D: TRBD1
CDR3: ASSLDRGTNSPLH

J: TRBJ2-3
V: TRBV19
D: .
CDR3: ATKGRGQFADTQY

J: TRBJ2-5
V: TRBV27
D: .
CDR3: ASSQGPVQETQY

J: TRBJ2-2
V: TRBV19
D: .
CDR3: ASSMQGQPNTGELF

J: TRBJ2-1
V: TRBV2
D: .
CDR3: ASSELGSGWNEQF

J: TRBJ2-3
V: TRBV19
D: TRBD2
CDR3: ASSRSVAGGSTDTQY

J: TRBJ1-5
V: TRBV13
D: .
CDR3: ASSLREKPQH

J: TRBJ2-2
V: TRBV5-1
D: .
CDR3: ASSLGTEHGELF

J: TRBJ2-7
V: TRBV7-2
D: TRBD2
CDR3: ASSLGGGSYEQY

J: TRBJ1-5
V: TRBV5-5
D: TRBD1
CDR3: ASSFQSGTGDQH

J: TRBJ2-3
V: TRBV7-2
D: .
CDR3: ASSLGGLSTDTQY

J: TRBJ1-2
V: TRBV7-2
D: TRBD1
CDR3: ASSPGQGIGYT

J: TRBJ2-2
V: TRBV24-1
D: TRBD2
CDR3: ATSDELAGESGELF

J: TRBJ2-5
V: TRBV9
D: .
CDR3: ASSVGQVQETQY

J: TRBJ1-4
V: TRBV2
D: .
CDR3: ASSEPGILEKLF

J: TRBJ1-2
V: TRBV24-1
D: TRBD1
CDR3: ATSENGQGSYGYT

J: TRBJ1-1
V: TRBV5-4
D: .
CDR3: ASSLGGVDTEAF

J: TRBJ2-5
V: TRBV3-1/TRBV3-2
D: TRBD1
CDR3: ASSRIVRGRQETQY

J: TRBJ2-5
V: TRBV28
D: .
CDR3: ASSLFPARSQETQY

J: TRBJ2-5
V: TRBV5-1
D: .
CDR3: ASSLAVQGPQETQY

J: TRBJ1-5
V: TRBV28
D: .
CDR3: ASSSASGAQPQH

J: TRBJ1-1
V: TRBV27
D: .
CDR3: ASSTPRGGAF

J: TRBJ1-1
V: TRBV5-1
D: .
CDR3: ASSLDAQRNTEAF